This T cell receptor (beta chain) was obtained from a study of cytomegalovirus exposure and HLA in healthy donors. Study-level points and caveats: V- and J-gene trimming in TCR beta was tied to a missense DCLRE1C variant by an analysis performed later. A prior analysis recorded that most TCR beta V segments were productive about 87% or about 30% of the time.

Amplification used 60 Vbeta primers and 13 Jbeta primers. The table came from immunoSEQ multiplex PCR; TCRdb's copy has only in-frame clones and leaves some out. The table records some 100,000 clones, approximately 82% of them present only once. The CDR3 length is 17 residues. The V segment lost 4 bases and the J segment 2 bases; nucleotides outside the gene matches: 8. Germline V lookup: CDR1 SNHLY, CDR2 FYNNEI. To note about this clone: No antigen is known for it.

The gene calls are TRBV2 and TRBJ2-3, with 11 bases aligning to TRBD2. The sequenced material came from PBMCs. This receptor was identified in a woman in her late teens or twenties in good health and CMV-seronegative. CDR3 bases: TGTGCCAGCAGTGCCCGCCCGGGACTAGCGGACACAGATACGCAGTATTTT. It codes for CASSARPGLADTDTQYF.